This TCR beta chain was documented in a study of OX40 agonist ivuxolimab in advanced cancers. Background on the whole study: Ivuxolimab was an agonistic, fully human IgG2 monoclonal antibody directed against OX40 (CD134), a costimulatory receptor. The paper reports the monotherapy dose-escalation portion (N ≈ 50 patients) of the phase I ivuxolimab trial. Partial responses occurred in three dose-escalation patients: two with cutaneous melanoma and one with hepatocellular carcinoma. The dose-escalation cohort was about 83% male with a mean age of 60 years, ranging from 23 to 79. Peripheral TCRbeta sequencing was intended to test whether TCR sequence diversity was altered and clonal T-cell expansion was caused by ivuxolimab. Prior anti-PD-1, anti-PD-L1 or anti-CTLA-4 therapy was permitted, and 40% of dose-escalation patients had received checkpoint inhibitors. Of the roughly 52 dose-escalation patients, hepatocellular carcinoma was present in about 20, melanoma in approximately 15, renal cell carcinoma in 9 and head and neck cancer in 9. Intravenous ivuxolimab was administered to patients every 2 weeks at six dose levels: 0.01, 0.1, 0.3, 1.5, 3 and 10 mg/kg.

From cysteine to phenylalanine, the CDR3 is 16 amino acids long. The CDR3 DNA has 48 bases and is translated from base 1. In the germline V gene, CDR1 corresponds to LGHNA and CDR2 to YNFKEQ. V is pared back by 4 bases and J by 0 bases, with 15 bases lying between the germline termini. What the work shows at the level of the full study, not this receptor alone: At doses from 0.1 to 3.0 mg/kg, clonal expansion was seen in both CD4+ and CD8+ blood T cells between baseline and week 6. On average, CD8+ T cells showed more expanded clones than CD4+ T cells after ivuxolimab. Partial responders in the 0.1-3.0 mg/kg groups had among the lowest normalized peripheral clonal expansion, especially among CD8+ T cells. Antigen specificity was not determined for the clonally expanded peripheral T cells. Low levels of normalized T-cell clonal expansion were also seen in some patients who did not respond.

Points on this clone: This clone's antigen is unknown. Base qualities are not at hand, and no much larger clone is one base apart.

Genomic DNA was isolated from the sorted cells so that the TCRbeta CDR3 region could be sequenced. The immunoSEQ Assay was used for sequencing of TCRbeta CDR3 regions. This is the immuneACCESS table as TCRdb keeps it, with only in-frame sequences that have V and J called. A part of the clones is gone; compared with another copy, unresolved V genes explain less than half, and the rest is unexplained. The sample data list some 100,000 clones, and approximately 89% of these were observed just once. 0.54% of the sample is in the top ten clones. The trial excluded patients who had a history of autoimmune disease or who were on systemic immunosuppression. In every dose cohort, peripheral blood was drawn for TCR sequencing at baseline, cycle 4 day 1, and cycle 7 day 1. Samples came from an open-label, multicenter, first-in-human phase I dose-escalation trial of ivuxolimab. The trial enrolled adults with locally advanced or metastatic head and neck squamous cell, hepatocellular, melanoma or renal cell carcinoma. CD4+ and CD8+ T cells were sorted separately from peripheral blood before TCR sequencing.

The receptor chain draws on TRBV4-2 and TRBJ2-5; the D gene identity is not certain. The source of this sequence is an adult with an advanced solid tumor such as melanoma, head and neck, liver or kidney cancer. Specimen: CD4+ or CD8+ T cells sorted from blood, collected in a trial of the OX40 agonist ivuxolimab. The DNA sequence is as follows: TGTGCCAGCAGCCCTCGGCCCATAACCTACCAAGAGACCCAGTACTTC. Its coded protein is CASSPRPITYQETQYF.